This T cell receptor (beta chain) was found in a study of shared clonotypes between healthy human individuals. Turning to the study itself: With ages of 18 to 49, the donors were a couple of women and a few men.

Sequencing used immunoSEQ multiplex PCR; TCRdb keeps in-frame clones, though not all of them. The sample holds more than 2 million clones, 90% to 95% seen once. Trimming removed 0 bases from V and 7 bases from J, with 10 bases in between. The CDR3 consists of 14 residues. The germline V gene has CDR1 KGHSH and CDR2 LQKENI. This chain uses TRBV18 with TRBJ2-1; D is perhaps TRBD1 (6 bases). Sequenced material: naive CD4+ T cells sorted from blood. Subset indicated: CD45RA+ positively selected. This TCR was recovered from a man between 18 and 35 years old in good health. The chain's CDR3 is CASSPPRTENEQFF. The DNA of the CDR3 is TGTGCCAGCTCACCACCAAGGACAGAGAATGAGCAGTTCTTC.